This TCR beta chain was sequenced for a study of cytomegalovirus exposure and HLA in healthy donors. PCR was performed using 60 Vbeta and 13 Jbeta primers. Repertoires were generated with immunoSEQ multiplex PCR, while TCRdb's copy carries only in-frame clones and drops some. The table has under 130,000 clones, 60% to 80% seen once. The CDR3 contains 15 residues. Germline V lookup: CDR1 SQVTM, CDR2 ANQGSEA. This clone was seen only once. Sequence at one end of the junction differs from germline and may be a read error. Material: PBMCs. The receptor was derived from a woman aged 40 to 50 in good health and CMV-seropositive. The chain links TRBV29-1 to TRBJ2-3; 10 positions match TRBD1. CDR3 bases: TGCAGCGCTGAATCCGGGACAGGGGAAAGAGATACGCAGTATTTT. Its protein product is CSAESGTGERDTQYF.